This entry features one T cell receptor beta chain sequence. Its antigen is still unknown. Study results and caveats: Larger-cohort validation covered only one TCR beta V-J rearrangement. Greatest tumor Treg TCR overlap was with tumor naive CD4+ cells. In terms of TCR gene usage, tumor memory CD4+ T cells clustered together with blood and lymph node memory CD4+ cells, as well as with lymph node naive CD4+ cells.

The sorted Tregs were CD4+CD25+CD127-/low cells. Full-length variable regions came from constant-region reverse primers plus semi-nested Nested Universal Primer A PCR. TCRdb analysed the 5' RACE reads with MiXCR anew, one entry per CDR3 protein. The sample has 46,000 or so distinct CDR3 sequences; roughly a fifth are singletons. The ends were cut back, 6 bases at V and 4 bases at J, with 16 bases in the middle. The CDR3 spans 14 residues. The sequenced sample was Tregs sorted from a lymph node. The TCR originated in a female donor with breast cancer. V and J are TRBV12-3 or TRBV12-4 and TRBJ2-7; either TRBD1 or TRBD2 may fit D (5 bases each). In DNA, the CDR3 is TGTGCCAGCAGCCGCCGGGACGGAGGATACGAGCAGTACTTC. Amino acid sequence: CASSRRDGGYEQYF.